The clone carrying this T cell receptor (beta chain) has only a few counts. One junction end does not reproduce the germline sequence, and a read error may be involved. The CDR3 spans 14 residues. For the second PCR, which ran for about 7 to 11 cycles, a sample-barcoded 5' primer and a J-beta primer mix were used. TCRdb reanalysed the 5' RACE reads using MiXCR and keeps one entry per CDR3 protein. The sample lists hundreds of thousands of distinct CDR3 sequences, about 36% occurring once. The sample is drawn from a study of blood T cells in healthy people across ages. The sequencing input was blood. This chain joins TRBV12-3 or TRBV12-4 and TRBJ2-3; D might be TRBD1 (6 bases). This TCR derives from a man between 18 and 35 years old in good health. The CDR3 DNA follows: TGTGCCAGCGCTACAGGGCTTAGCACAGATACACAGTATTTT. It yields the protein CASATGLSTDTQYF.